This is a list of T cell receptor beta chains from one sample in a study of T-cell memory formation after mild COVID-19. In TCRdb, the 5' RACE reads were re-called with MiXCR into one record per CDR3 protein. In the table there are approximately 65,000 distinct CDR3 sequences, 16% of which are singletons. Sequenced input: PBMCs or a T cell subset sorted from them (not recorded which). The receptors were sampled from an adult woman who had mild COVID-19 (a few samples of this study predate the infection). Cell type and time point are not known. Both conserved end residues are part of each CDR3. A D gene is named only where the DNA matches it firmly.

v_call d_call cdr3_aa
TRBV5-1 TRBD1 CASSFGDRESYEQYF
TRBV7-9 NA CASTPIVRAYEQYF
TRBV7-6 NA CASSSGTQKETQYF
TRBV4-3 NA CASSQDLQGETQYF
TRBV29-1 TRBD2 CSLPGLGYNEQFF
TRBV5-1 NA CASSLGTGIYEQYF
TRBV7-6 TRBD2 CASSLALGLEGRFNEQFF
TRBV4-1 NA CASSQEGGGPYNEQFF
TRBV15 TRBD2 CATSSTSGGADEQYF
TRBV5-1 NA CASSTPGHTEAFF
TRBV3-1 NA CASSQDWNPYEQYF
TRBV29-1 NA CSVEDHPQETQYF
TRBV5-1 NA CASSLVGTDADTQYF
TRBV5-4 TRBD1 CASSWTGAYEQYF
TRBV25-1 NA CASSDPGTQYF